Listed below are T cell receptor beta chains from one sample, sequenced in a study of spatial heterogeneity in lung cancer. TCRdb fed the 5' RACE reads into MiXCR, producing one record per CDR3 protein. The sample lists roughly 49,000 distinct CDR3 sequences, less than 8.5% occurring once. The sample here was PBMCs, taken at surgery. The receptors were gathered from a female donor with early-stage non-small cell lung cancer. Both conserved end residues are trimmed from each CDR3. D genes are given only for firm matches. The listing skips clone size in some rows; elsewhere it reads once, few, many or a size class.

d_call: TRBD1
clone_size: few
v_call: TRBV10-3
cdr3_aa: AVAPGTGLYEQY

d_call: -
clone_size: many
v_call: TRBV28
cdr3_aa: ASSPVSFVMNTEAF

d_call: -
clone_size: many
v_call: TRBV2
cdr3_aa: ASSDRQQFVGYT

d_call: -
clone_size: -
v_call: TRBV6-2/TRBV6-3
cdr3_aa: ASSYSPRLAQH

d_call: -
clone_size: -
v_call: TRBV20-1
cdr3_aa: SIGSGGTYGYT

d_call: -
clone_size: many
v_call: TRBV4-2
cdr3_aa: ASSQDEGNNEQY

d_call: TRBD1
clone_size: -
v_call: TRBV5-1
cdr3_aa: ASSWGQGASEQY

d_call: TRBD1
clone_size: many
v_call: TRBV7-8
cdr3_aa: ASSNPTGAGTQY

d_call: -
clone_size: many
v_call: TRBV6-5
cdr3_aa: ASSYAQSYEQY

d_call: -
clone_size: many
v_call: TRBV5-1
cdr3_aa: ASSLNTAQY

d_call: -
clone_size: few
v_call: TRBV20-1
cdr3_aa: SARDLAGLDEQF

d_call: -
clone_size: -
v_call: TRBV11-3
cdr3_aa: ASSLEPNEQF

d_call: TRBD1
clone_size: many
v_call: TRBV11-1
cdr3_aa: ATKTGKDTEAF

d_call: -
clone_size: few
v_call: TRBV5-1
cdr3_aa: ASTRDKESSPLH

d_call: -
clone_size: many
v_call: TRBV7-3
cdr3_aa: ASSLGGDYEQY

d_call: TRBD1
clone_size: many
v_call: TRBV20-1
cdr3_aa: SARIPDRAANTGELF

d_call: -
clone_size: many
v_call: TRBV7-2
cdr3_aa: ASSLVRLGYT

d_call: TRBD1
clone_size: few
v_call: TRBV3-1
cdr3_aa: ASRQGGTGAYEQY

d_call: TRBD1
clone_size: many
v_call: TRBV29-1
cdr3_aa: SVGGRDRAMETQY

d_call: TRBD2
clone_size: few
v_call: TRBV19
cdr3_aa: ASSGPGGYGELF

d_call: -
clone_size: many
v_call: TRBV28
cdr3_aa: ASSLPRPPYEQY

d_call: -
clone_size: many
v_call: TRBV4-1
cdr3_aa: ASTPRFRDGGWDGYT

d_call: -
clone_size: many
v_call: TRBV15
cdr3_aa: ATSRGSGRGNQPQH

d_call: -
clone_size: many
v_call: TRBV29-1
cdr3_aa: SVPPQGGFQETQY